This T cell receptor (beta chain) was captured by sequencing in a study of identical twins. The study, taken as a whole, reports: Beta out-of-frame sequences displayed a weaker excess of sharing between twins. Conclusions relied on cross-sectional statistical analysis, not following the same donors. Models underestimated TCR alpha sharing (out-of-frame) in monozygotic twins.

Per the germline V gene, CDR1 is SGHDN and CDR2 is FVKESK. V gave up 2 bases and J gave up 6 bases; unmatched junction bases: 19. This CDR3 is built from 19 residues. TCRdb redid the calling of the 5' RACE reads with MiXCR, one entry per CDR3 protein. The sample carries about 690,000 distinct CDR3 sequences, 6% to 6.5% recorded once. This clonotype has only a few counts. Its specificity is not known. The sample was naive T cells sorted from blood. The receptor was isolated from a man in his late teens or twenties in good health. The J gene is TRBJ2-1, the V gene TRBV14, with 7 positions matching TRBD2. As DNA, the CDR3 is TGTGCCAGCAGCCAACTGATACTAGCGAGGCCCGATATGGTCAATGAGCAGTTCTTC. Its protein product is CASSQLILARPDMVNEQFF.